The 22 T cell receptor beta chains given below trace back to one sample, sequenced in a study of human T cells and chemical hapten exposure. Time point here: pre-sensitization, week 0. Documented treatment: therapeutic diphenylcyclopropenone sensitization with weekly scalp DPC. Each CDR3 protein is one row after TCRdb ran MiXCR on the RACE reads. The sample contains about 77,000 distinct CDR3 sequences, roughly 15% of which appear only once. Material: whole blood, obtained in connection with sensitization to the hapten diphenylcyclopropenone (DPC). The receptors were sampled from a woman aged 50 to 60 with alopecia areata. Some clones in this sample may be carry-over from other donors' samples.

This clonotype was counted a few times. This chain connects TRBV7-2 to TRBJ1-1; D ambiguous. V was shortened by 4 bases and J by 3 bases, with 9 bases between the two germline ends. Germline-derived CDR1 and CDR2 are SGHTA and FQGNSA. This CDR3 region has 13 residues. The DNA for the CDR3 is TGTGCCAGCAGCTGGACCGTGGACACTGAAGCTTTCTTT. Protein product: CASSWTVDTEAFF.

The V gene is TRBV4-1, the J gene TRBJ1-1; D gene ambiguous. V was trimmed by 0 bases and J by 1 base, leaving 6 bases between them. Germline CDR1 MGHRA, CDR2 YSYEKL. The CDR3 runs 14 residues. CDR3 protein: CASSQEGGNTEAFF. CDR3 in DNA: TGCGCCAGCAGCCAAGAGGGCGGGAACACTGAAGCTTTCTTT.

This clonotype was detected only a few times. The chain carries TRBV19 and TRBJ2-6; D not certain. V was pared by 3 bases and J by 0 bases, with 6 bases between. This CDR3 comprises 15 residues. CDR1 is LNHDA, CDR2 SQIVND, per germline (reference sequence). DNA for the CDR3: TGTGCCAGTAGTATGGGCCCCTCTGGGGCCAACGTCCTGACTTTC. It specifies CASSMGPSGANVLTF.

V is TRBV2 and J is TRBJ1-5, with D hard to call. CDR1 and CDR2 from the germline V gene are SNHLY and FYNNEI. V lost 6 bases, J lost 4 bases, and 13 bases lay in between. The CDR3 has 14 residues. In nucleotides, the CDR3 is TGTGCCAGCAGAGGAGAAAGTTTTAATCAGCCCCAGCATTTT. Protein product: CASRGESFNQPQHF.

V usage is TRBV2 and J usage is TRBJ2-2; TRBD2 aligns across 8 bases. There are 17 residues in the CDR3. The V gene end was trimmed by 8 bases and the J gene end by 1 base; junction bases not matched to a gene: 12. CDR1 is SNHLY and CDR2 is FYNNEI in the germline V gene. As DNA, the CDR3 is TGTGCCAGCTGCGGAGTGGGGCTAGCGGGGAACACCGGGGAGCTGTTTTTT. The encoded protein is CASCGVGLAGNTGELFF.

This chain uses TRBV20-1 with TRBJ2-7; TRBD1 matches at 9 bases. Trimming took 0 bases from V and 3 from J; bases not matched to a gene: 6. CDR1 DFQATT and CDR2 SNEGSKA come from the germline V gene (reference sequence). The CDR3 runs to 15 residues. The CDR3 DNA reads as TGCAGTGCTAGAGATCTGGGACAGGGAGGCTACGAGCAGTACTTC. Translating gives CSARDLGQGGYEQYF.

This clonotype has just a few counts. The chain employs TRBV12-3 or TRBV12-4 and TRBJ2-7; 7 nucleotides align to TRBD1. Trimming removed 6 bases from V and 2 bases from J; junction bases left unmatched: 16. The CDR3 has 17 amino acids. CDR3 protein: CASRLSPARTGTYEQYF. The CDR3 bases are TGTGCCAGCAGACTCAGTCCGGCTCGGACAGGCACCTACGAGCAGTACTTC.

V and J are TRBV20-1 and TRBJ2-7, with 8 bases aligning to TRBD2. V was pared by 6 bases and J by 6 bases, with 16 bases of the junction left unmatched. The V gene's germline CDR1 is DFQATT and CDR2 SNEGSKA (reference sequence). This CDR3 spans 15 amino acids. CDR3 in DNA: TGCAGTGCCCTTAGGCCCGGGACTAGACCTCTCGAGCAGTACTTC. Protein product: CSALRPGTRPLEQYF.

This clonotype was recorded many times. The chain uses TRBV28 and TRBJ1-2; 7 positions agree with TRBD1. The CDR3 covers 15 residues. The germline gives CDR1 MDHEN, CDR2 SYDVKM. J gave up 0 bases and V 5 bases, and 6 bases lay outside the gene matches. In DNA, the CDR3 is TGTGCCAGCAGTACCACAGGGGTTGCTAACTATGGCTACACCTTC. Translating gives CASSTTGVANYGYTF.

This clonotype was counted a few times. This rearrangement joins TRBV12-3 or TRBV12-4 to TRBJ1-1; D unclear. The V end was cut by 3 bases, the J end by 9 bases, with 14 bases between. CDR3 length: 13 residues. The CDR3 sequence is CASSFYADTQAFF. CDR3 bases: TGTGCCAGCAGTTTTTACGCAGATACGCAAGCTTTCTTT.

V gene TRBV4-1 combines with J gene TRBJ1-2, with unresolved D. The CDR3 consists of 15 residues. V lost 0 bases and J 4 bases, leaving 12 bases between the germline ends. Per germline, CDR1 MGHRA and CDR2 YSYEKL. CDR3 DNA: TGCGCCAGCAGCCAAGATTTTGGTAGTCTCTATGGCTACACCTTC. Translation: CASSQDFGSLYGYTF.

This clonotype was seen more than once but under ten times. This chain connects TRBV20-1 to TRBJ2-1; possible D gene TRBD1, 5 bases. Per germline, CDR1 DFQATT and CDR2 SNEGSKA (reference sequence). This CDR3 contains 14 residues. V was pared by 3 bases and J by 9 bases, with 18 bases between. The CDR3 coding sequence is TGCAGTGCTAGGCAGACTGGGGCCCGGCCTGAGCAGTTCTTC. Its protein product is CSARQTGARPEQFF.

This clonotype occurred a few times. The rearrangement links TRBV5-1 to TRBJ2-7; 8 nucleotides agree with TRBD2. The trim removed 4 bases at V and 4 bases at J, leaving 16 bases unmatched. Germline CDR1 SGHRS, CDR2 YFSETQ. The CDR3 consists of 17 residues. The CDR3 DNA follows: TGCGCCAGCAGCCAAAACAGAAGCGGGAGAGTAAGGTACGAGCAGTACTTC. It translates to CASSQNRSGRVRYEQYF.

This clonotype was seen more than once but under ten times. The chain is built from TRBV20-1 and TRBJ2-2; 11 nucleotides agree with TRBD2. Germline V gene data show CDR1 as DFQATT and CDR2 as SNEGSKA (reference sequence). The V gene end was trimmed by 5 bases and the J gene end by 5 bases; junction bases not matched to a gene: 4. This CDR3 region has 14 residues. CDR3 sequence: CSAYSGRGTGELFF. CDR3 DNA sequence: TGCAGTGCTTATAGCGGGAGGGGTACCGGGGAGCTGTTTTTT.

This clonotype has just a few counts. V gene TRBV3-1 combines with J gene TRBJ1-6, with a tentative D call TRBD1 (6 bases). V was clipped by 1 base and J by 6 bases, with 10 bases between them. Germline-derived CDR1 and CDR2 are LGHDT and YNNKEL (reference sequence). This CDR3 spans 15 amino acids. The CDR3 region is CASSQGTAVNSPLHF. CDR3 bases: TGTGCCAGCAGCCAAGGGACAGCTGTTAATTCACCCCTCCACTTT. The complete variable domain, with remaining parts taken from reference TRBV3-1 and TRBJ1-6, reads DTAVSQTPKYLVTQMGNDKSIKCEQNLGHDTMYWYKQDSKKFLKIMFSYNNKELIINETVPNRFSPKSPDKAHLNLHINSLELGDSAVYFCASSQGTAVNSPLHFGNGTRLTVT.

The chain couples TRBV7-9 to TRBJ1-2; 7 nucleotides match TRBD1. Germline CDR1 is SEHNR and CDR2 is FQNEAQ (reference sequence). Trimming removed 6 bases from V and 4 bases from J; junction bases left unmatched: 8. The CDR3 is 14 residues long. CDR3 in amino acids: CASSFLTGSYGYTF. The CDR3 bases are TGTGCCAGCAGTTTCTTGACAGGGTCCTATGGCTACACCTTC.

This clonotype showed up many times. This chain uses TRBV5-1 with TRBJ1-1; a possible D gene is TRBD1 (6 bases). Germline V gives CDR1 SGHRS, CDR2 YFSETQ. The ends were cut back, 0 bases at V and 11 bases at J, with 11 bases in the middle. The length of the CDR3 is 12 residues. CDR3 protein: CASSLDRVRAFF. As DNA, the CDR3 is TGCGCCAGCAGCTTGGACAGGGTGAGGGCTTTCTTT.

The CDR3 DNA sequence: TGTGCCAGCAGTTACACGGGACAGGGGCCCGTATCCTACGAGCAGTACTTC. Its protein product is CASSYTGQGPVSYEQYF. The chain couples TRBV6-5 to TRBJ2-7, with 10 bases fitting TRBD1. Trimming at V came to 2 bases and at J to 1 base, leaving 8 bases not matched to a gene. The CDR3 is 17 amino acids. Germline-derived CDR1 and CDR2 are MNHEY and SVGAGI.

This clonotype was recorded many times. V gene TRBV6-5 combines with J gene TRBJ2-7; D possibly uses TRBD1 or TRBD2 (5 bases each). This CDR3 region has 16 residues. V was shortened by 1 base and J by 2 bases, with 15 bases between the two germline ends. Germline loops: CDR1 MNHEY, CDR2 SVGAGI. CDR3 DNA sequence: TGTGCCAGCAGTTACTGGGGCAACGGGAAGACCTACGAGCAGTACTTC. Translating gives CASSYWGNGKTYEQYF.

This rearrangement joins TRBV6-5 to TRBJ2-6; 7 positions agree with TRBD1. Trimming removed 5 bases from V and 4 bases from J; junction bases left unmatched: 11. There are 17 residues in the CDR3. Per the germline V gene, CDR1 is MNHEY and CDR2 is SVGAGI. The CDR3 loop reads CASSARQGTIGANVLTF. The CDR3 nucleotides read TGTGCCAGCAGTGCTCGACAGGGTACTATCGGGGCCAACGTCCTGACTTTC.

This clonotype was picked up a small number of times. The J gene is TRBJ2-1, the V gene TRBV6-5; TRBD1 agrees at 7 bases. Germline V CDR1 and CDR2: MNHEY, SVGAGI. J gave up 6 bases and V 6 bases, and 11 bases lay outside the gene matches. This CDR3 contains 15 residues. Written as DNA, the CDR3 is TGTGCCAGCAGGGAAACCGGGACAGTTATCAATGAGCAGTTCTTC. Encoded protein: CASRETGTVINEQFF.

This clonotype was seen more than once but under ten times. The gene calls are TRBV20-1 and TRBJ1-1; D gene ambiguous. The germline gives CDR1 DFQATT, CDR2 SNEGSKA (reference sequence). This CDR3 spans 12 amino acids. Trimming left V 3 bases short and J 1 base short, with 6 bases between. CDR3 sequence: CSASIRNTEAFF. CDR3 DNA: TGCAGTGCTAGTATCAGGAACACTGAAGCTTTCTTT.